The 9 T cell receptor beta chains presented below share a single source sample, sequenced in a study of shared clonotypes between healthy human individuals (dated by TCRdb to about 2020). The library came from the immunoSEQ multiplex PCR assay. Not all clones reach the TCRdb copy of this immuneACCESS table, which keeps in-frame sequences only. Checked studies attribute under half of the gap to unresolved V genes and leave the rest unexplained. The sample data list 950,000 to 1,100,000 clones, and around 82% of these were observed just once. In total, the top ten clones hold around 0.61% of the sample. The sequencing sample was made of memory CD4+ T cells from PBMCs. In the paper's terms, the cell subset or site label means: CD45RA-negative fraction. The origin of the receptors is a young man in good health. Some clones in this sample may be carry-over from other donors' samples.

In this sample, this clone turned up once. CDR3 DNA: TGTGCCAGTAGTATTGGACTAGCGGGAGTAGCAGATACGCAGTATTTT. As protein: CASSIGLAGVADTQYF. The J gene is TRBJ2-3, the V gene TRBV19; TRBD2 agrees at 13 bases. This CDR3 is built from 16 residues. The germline CDR1 and CDR2 sequences are LNHDA and SQIVND (reference sequence). The V gene end was trimmed by 3 bases and the J gene end by 4 bases; junction bases not matched to a gene: 4.

The chain joins TRBV29-1 to TRBJ1-5; D is possibly TRBD1 (6 bases). CDR1 and CDR2 (germline): SQVTM, ANQGSEA. This CDR3 has 13 amino acids. The ends were cut back, 6 bases at V and 5 bases at J, with 14 bases in the middle. CDR3 amino acids: CSVSGGRDQPQHF. In DNA form, the CDR3 reads TGCAGCGTGAGCGGGGGGCGCGATCAGCCCCAGCATTTT.

The chain links TRBV29-1 to TRBJ1-2; no definite D call. The CDR3 runs 13 residues. Looked up from germline, CDR1 is SQVTM and CDR2 is ANQGSEA. The V end lost 6 bases, the J end lost 0 bases, and 11 bases lay between the germline ends. The CDR3 coding sequence is TGCAGCGTCTCCTCCGGACCTAACTATGGCTACACCTTC. Amino acid sequence: CSVSSGPNYGYTF.

This chain links TRBV7-2 with TRBJ1-2; TRBD1 matches 9 bases. With V trimmed by 4 bases and J by 6 bases, 6 bases remained unmatched. Germline V gene sequence: CDR1 SGHTA, CDR2 FQGNSA. The CDR3 runs to 14 residues. The CDR3 nucleotides are TGTGCCAGCAGCTCCTTTGGACAGGGGAATGGCTACACCTTC. It is translated as CASSSFGQGNGYTF.

In the case of this clone: This may be a read error, as it is one base from a much larger clone. This chain connects TRBV27 to TRBJ1-1; weak D call: TRBD1 (5 bases). The CDR3 is 13 residues long. The V gene's germline CDR1 is MNHEY and CDR2 SMNVEV (reference sequence). Trimming took 3 bases from V and 3 from J, leaving 8 bases between them. This CDR3 reads CASSFEGYTEAFF. CDR3 nucleotide sequence: TGTGCCAGCAGTTTCGAGGGGTACACTGAAGCTTTCTTT.

The chain links TRBV2 to TRBJ1-4; D not certain. The CDR3 spans 13 residues. V was cut by 3 bases and J by 4 bases, with 6 bases left in between. Germline V gives CDR1 SNHLY, CDR2 FYNNEI. The CDR3 DNA is TGTGCCAGCAGTGAGCGGGATAATGAAAAACTGTTTTTT. Protein sequence: CASSERDNEKLFF.

V and J are TRBV7-9 and TRBJ2-1; 11 positions agree with TRBD2. J was trimmed by 8 bases and V by 7 bases; bases with no gene match: 4. CDR1 is SEHNR and CDR2 is FQNEAQ in the germline V gene (reference sequence). The CDR3 length is 13 residues. The CDR3 DNA is TGTGCCAGCAATAGCGGGAGGGGGGATGAGCAGTTCTTC. The encoded protein is CASNSGRGDEQFF.

The gene calls are TRBV5-1 and TRBJ2-7; D perhaps matches TRBD1 (6 bases). V gave up 0 bases and J gave up 1 base, with 14 bases separating them. The CDR3 sequence is 16 residues long. The germline CDR1 and CDR2 sequences are SGHRS and YFSETQ. The CDR3 DNA sequence: TGCGCCAGCAGCTTGGGGATGGACAGCCGATCCTACGAGCAGTACTTC. It specifies CASSLGMDSRSYEQYF.

The chain combines TRBV7-9 with TRBJ2-3; the match to TRBD2 covers 7 bases. The CDR3 has 18 amino acids. Germline CDR1 reads SEHNR; CDR2 reads FQNEAQ (reference sequence). V was clipped by 5 bases and J by 2 bases; unmatched bases: 16. The CDR3 coding sequence is TGTGCCAGCAGCCTGTGGGGTGTGGCGGGAGAGCTCACAGATACGCAGTATTTT. Encoded protein: CASSLWGVAGELTDTQYF. The full variable domain, with the rest looked up from reference TRBV7-9 and TRBJ2-3, is DTGVSQNPRHKITKRGQNVTFRCDPISEHNRLYWYRQTLGQGPEFLTYFQNEAQLEKSRLLSDRFSAERPKGSFSTLEIQRTEQGDSAMYLCASSLWGVAGELTDTQYFGPGTRLTVL.